The 32 T cell receptor beta chains listed next were all sequenced from one sample in a study of CD8+CD57+ T cells in acquired aplastic anemia (dated by TCRdb to 2017 to 2018). Instrument used: Illumina HiSeq 2000. TCR beta VDJ combination and CDR3 sequence profiling used genomic DNA as the template. TCRdb passed the public sequencing reads through fastp at Q25 and MiXCR, retaining productive beta sequences. Rows merge per CDR3 protein into single entries with the most common DNA and genes. The sample has about 170,000 distinct CDR3 sequences on record, around 50% of them singletons. The ten largest make up 0.85% to 1.2% of the sample. Patients chosen for sequencing had shown expansion of CD8+CD57+ cells by flow cytometry. The source material was sorted CD4+, CD8+, or CD8+CD57+ T cells (not recorded which) from PBMCs. The receptor source for this set is a human donor with aplastic anemia.

The chain combines TRBV5-8 with TRBJ1-1, with TRBD1 as a possible D gene (6 bases). Germline V CDR1 and CDR2: SGHTS, YDEGEE. This CDR3 has 14 residues. V lost 5 bases and J 1 base, leaving 12 bases between the germline ends. CDR3 coding DNA: TGTGCCAGCAGTCCGACCAGGGGGAACACTGAAGCTTTCTTT. Translating it yields CASSPTRGNTEAFF. The variable domain in full, with the rest retrieved from reference TRBV5-8 and TRBJ1-1, is EAGVTQSPTHLIKTRGQQATLRCSPISGHTSVYWYQQALGLGLQFLLWYDEGEERNRGNFPPRFSGRQFPNYSSELNVNALELEDSALYLCASSPTRGNTEAFFGQGTRLTVV.

This clonotype was observed a handful of times. The CDR3 DNA sequence: TGTGCCAGCAGTGAAACTGGAGGACAGCCGAGTAGCACAGATACGCAGTATTTT. It encodes CASSETGGQPSSTDTQYF. V gene TRBV6-1 combines with J gene TRBJ2-3; a weak D match, TRBD1 (6 bases). The CDR3 has 18 residues. Trimming removed 2 bases at V and 0 bases at J, with 18 bases between. Germline V gene lookup returns CDR1 MNHNS and CDR2 SASEGT.

The chain couples TRBV11-2 to TRBJ2-1; D is unclear. Trimming took 8 bases from V and 3 from J, leaving 23 bases between them. Germline V gene lookup returns CDR1 SGHAT and CDR2 FQNNGV. This CDR3 spans 17 amino acids. The chain's CDR3 is CASGDTYDQAIYNEQFF. For the CDR3, the DNA is TGTGCCAGCGGCGATACCTATGACCAGGCGATCTACAATGAGCAGTTCTTC.

The CDR3 nucleotides read TGTGCCAGCAGCTTAGGTCTAGCGGGAGGCGCAGAGACCCAGTACTTC. Protein sequence: CASSLGLAGGAETQYF. The V gene is TRBV7-6, the J gene TRBJ2-5; 11 nucleotides match TRBD2. The V gene's germline CDR1 is SGHVS and CDR2 FNYEAQ. The CDR3 length is 16 residues. Unmatched junction bases numbered 5, after V lost 1 base and J lost 4 bases.

This clonotype was seen ten or more times. The chain employs TRBV19 and TRBJ2-7, with a possible D match to TRBD1 (6 bases). CDR3 length: 18 residues. Deletions cut 4 bases from V and 2 bases from J, with 24 bases between. The germline gives CDR1 LNHDA, CDR2 SQIVND (reference sequence). The CDR3 is CASSSRGPFDRWTYEQYF. CDR3 bases: TGTGCCAGTAGTAGCCGCGGGCCATTTGACAGGTGGACCTACGAGCAGTACTTC.

This clonotype showed up many times. This CDR3 reads CASTISPLGTEAFF. The CDR3 DNA follows: TGTGCCAGCACCATCTCCCCATTGGGGACTGAAGCTTTCTTT. The V call is TRBV6-5, the J call TRBJ1-1; D gene uncertain. The CDR3 contains 14 residues. The ends were cut back, 7 bases at V and 5 bases at J, with 17 bases in the middle. Germline lookup yields CDR1 MNHEY and CDR2 SVGAGI.

The chain links TRBV5-1 to TRBJ1-2; D perhaps matches TRBD1 (5 bases). The V gene lost 2 bases and the J gene lost 6 bases, with 11 bases spanning the gap. Germline assignment: CDR1 SGHRS and CDR2 YFSETQ. The CDR3 consists of 13 residues. The CDR3 region is CASSFGGSDGYTF. CDR3 bases: TGCGCCAGCAGCTTCGGGGGGTCCGATGGCTACACCTTC.

For this clonotype: This may arise from a read error, as a much more abundant clone is one base away. This chain links TRBV2 with TRBJ2-2; 10 bases are a match to TRBD2. CDR1 is SNHLY and CDR2 is FYNNEI in the germline V gene. J gave up 0 bases and V 6 bases, and 4 bases lay outside the gene matches. The CDR3 is made up of 16 amino acids. The CDR3 bases are TGTGCCAGCAGAACTAGCGGGGAGACGAACACCGGGGAGCTGTTTTTT. The encoded protein is CASRTSGETNTGELFF.

This clonotype was found a few times. The rearrangement links TRBV5-1 to TRBJ2-5; no clear D. The CDR3 has 11 residues. Trimming removed 3 bases at V and 7 bases at J, with 7 bases between. Germline assignment: CDR1 SGHRS and CDR2 YFSETQ. The CDR3 protein is CASSSTGTQYF. The CDR3 nucleotides are TGCGCCAGCAGCTCCACCGGGACCCAGTACTTC.

This clonotype was found a few times. The genes are TRBV19 and TRBJ2-5, with a possible D match to TRBD1 (7 bases). V shed 5 bases and J shed 5 bases, with 12 bases lying between them. The CDR3 contains 13 residues. The germline V gene has CDR1 LNHDA and CDR2 SQIVND (reference sequence). The CDR3 nucleotides are TGTGCCAGTAGTTTCCAGGGGGGTGAGACCCAGTACTTC. This encodes CASSFQGGETQYF. The whole variable domain, filled in from reference TRBV19 and TRBJ2-5, reads DGGITQSPKYLFRKEGQNVTLSCEQNLNHDAMYWYRQDPGQGLRLIYYSQIVNDFQKGDIAEGYSVSREKKESFPLTVTSAQKNPTAFYLCASSFQGGETQYFGPGTRLLVL.

This clonotype was counted at least ten times. The chain has TRBV15 and TRBJ2-5, with 8 bases fitting TRBD1. The CDR3 extends over 15 amino acids. The J segment lost 2 bases and the V segment lost 1 base, leaving 3 bases of the junction unmatched. Germline V gene sequence: CDR1 LNHNV, CDR2 YYDKDF (reference sequence). As DNA, the CDR3 is TGTGCCACCAGCAGAGCGCAGGGGGCGCAAGAGACCCAGTACTTC. Translation: CATSRAQGAQETQYF.

This clonotype was seen only a few times. The chain uses TRBV3-1 and TRBJ2-2; 8 nucleotides match TRBD1. V trimming: 7 bases; J trimming: 6 bases; junction bases outside the gene matches: 7. The CDR3 runs 14 residues. The germline CDR1 and CDR2 sequences are LGHDT and YNNKEL (reference sequence). The CDR3 DNA follows: TGTGCCAGCACCCTCAGGGGGCGGGCCGGGGAGCTGTTTTTT. Translating gives CASTLRGRAGELFF.

This clonotype has only a few counts. The gene calls are TRBV6-2 or TRBV6-3 and TRBJ1-3; D is uncertain. Trimming removed 6 bases at V and 0 bases at J, with 18 bases between. The CDR3 contains 17 residues. Germline assignment: CDR1 MNHEY and CDR2 SVGEGT. The CDR3 reads CASSLWLRWDSGNTIYF. CDR3 DNA: TGTGCCAGCAGCCTATGGCTGCGGTGGGACTCTGGAAACACCATATATTTT.

This chain connects TRBV9 to TRBJ2-3; D gene ambiguous. CDR1 and CDR2 (germline): SGDLS, YYNGEE. The CDR3 spans 14 residues. V lost 0 bases and J lost 2, with 7 bases in between. The CDR3 sequence: CASSVEGNTDTQYF. The CDR3 DNA reads TGTGCCAGCAGCGTAGAAGGGAACACAGATACGCAGTATTTT. Complete variable domain (other parts from reference TRBV9 and TRBJ2-3): DSGVTQTPKHLITATGQRVTLRCSPRSGDLSVYWYQQSLDQGLQFLIQYYNGEERAKGNILERFSAQQFPDLHSELNLSSLELGDSALYFCASSVEGNTDTQYFGPGTRLTVL.

Ten or more counts support this clonotype. J is TRBJ1-5 and V is TRBV6-2 or TRBV6-3, with D possibly matching TRBD1 (5 bases). Per germline, CDR1 MNHEY and CDR2 SVGEGT. V lost 5 bases and J 6 bases, leaving 17 bases between the germline ends. The CDR3 covers 15 residues. CDR3: CASSHPSQGSQPQHF. The CDR3 region has the DNA TGTGCCAGCAGTCATCCCAGTCAGGGATCTCAGCCCCAGCATTTT.

This clonotype was recorded at least ten times. The chain combines TRBV15 with TRBJ1-2; D ambiguous. Germline CDR1 LNHNV, CDR2 YYDKDF (reference sequence). Trimming left V 5 bases short and J 2 bases short, with 12 bases between. The CDR3 runs 14 residues. The DNA for the CDR3 is TGTGCCACCAGCTACGTCTTGGGGAACTATGGCTACACCTTC. Amino acids: CATSYVLGNYGYTF.

The rearrangement links TRBV20-1 to TRBJ2-3, with 9 bases lining up with TRBD1. V lost 5 bases and J lost 6; bases outside the gene matches: 6. CDR1 and CDR2 (germline): DFQATT, SNEGSKA (reference sequence). This CDR3 is built from 13 residues. Written as DNA, the CDR3 is TGCAGTGCTGTAAGGGACAGGGTCGATACGCAGTATTTT. It yields the protein CSAVRDRVDTQYF.

With respect to this clonotype: This clone may be a read error of a much larger clone one base away. This chain uses TRBV4-1 with TRBJ1-5, with D maybe TRBD1 (5 bases). This CDR3 has 14 residues. Germline CDR1 reads MGHRA; CDR2 reads YSYEKL. The V end lost 0 bases, the J end lost 11 bases, and 14 bases lay between the germline ends. This chain's CDR3 is CASSQEAGSWSQHF. CDR3 coding DNA: TGCGCCAGCAGCCAAGAGGCAGGGAGTTGGTCCCAGCATTTT.

The chain uses TRBV5-4 and TRBJ2-1, with TRBD2 matching 8 bases. The CDR3 sequence is 17 residues long. V trimming: 0 bases; J trimming: 10 bases; junction bases outside the gene matches: 15. The V gene's germline CDR1 is SGHNT and CDR2 YYREEE (reference sequence). This CDR3 reads CASSLALGLAGSLEQFF. DNA for the CDR3: TGTGCCAGCAGCTTGGCACTGGGGCTAGCGGGTTCTCTGGAGCAGTTCTTC.

The chain recombines TRBV10-2 with TRBJ2-7, with 7 bases that match TRBD2. Germline CDR1 reads WSHSY; CDR2 reads SAAADI. V was pared by 1 base and J by 10 bases, with 10 bases of the junction left unmatched. This CDR3 is built from 14 residues. CDR3 DNA sequence: TGCGCCAGCAGTGAGTTAGTGGGGGAGGGGAATCAGTACTTC. It is translated as CASSELVGEGNQYF.

For this clonotype: An end of the junction does not agree with germline; a read error may underlie this. This rearrangement joins TRBV25-1 to TRBJ2-3; D possibly corresponds to TRBD2 (6 bases). Germline CDR1 reads MGHDK; CDR2 reads SYGVNS. The CDR3 runs to 13 residues. CDR3 sequence: CASSPLATDTKYF. The CDR3 DNA sequence: TGTGCCAGCAGTCCCCTAGCGACAGATACGAAGTATTTT.

The table lists this clonotype with many counts. The rearrangement uses TRBV9 and TRBJ2-5; 10 nucleotides agree with TRBD2. The V gene's germline CDR1 is SGDLS and CDR2 YYNGEE. V dropped 0 bases and J dropped 5; count of bases not matched to a gene: 4. This CDR3 has 15 residues. The CDR3 DNA follows: TGTGCCAGCAGCGTAGAAGCGGGGGGGCTGGAGACCCAGTACTTC. It yields the protein CASSVEAGGLETQYF.

The table lists this clonotype with a count of one. The V and J genes are TRBV12-3 or TRBV12-4 and TRBJ2-5, with 7 nucleotides matching TRBD1. This CDR3 contains 15 residues. V dropped 5 bases and J dropped 2; count of bases not matched to a gene: 8. The CDR3 nucleotides are TGTGCCAGCAGTCCCCTAGGGGACAGACAAGAGACCCAGTACTTC. Encoded protein: CASSPLGDRQETQYF.

This clonotype showed up many times. The V and J genes are TRBV12-5 and TRBJ1-1; D possibly corresponds to TRBD1 (5 bases). The CDR3 spans 13 residues. The ends were cut back, 6 bases at V and 7 bases at J, with 15 bases in the middle. CDR1 and CDR2 from the germline V gene are LGHNT and FRNRAP. Here the CDR3 reads CASGTGGWGEAFF. The CDR3 nucleotides read TGTGCTAGTGGGACCGGGGGATGGGGTGAAGCTTTCTTT.

The J gene is TRBJ2-5, the V gene TRBV24-1; 11 positions match TRBD2. The CDR3 extends over 14 amino acids. The V segment lost 9 bases and the J segment 5 bases; nucleotides outside the gene matches: 7. Germline assignment: CDR1 KGHDR and CDR2 SFDVKD. The CDR3: CATALAGAAETQYF. In nucleotides, the CDR3 is TGTGCCACCGCACTAGCGGGAGCTGCGGAGACCCAGTACTTC.

At least ten counts were recorded for this clonotype. The V and J genes are TRBV20-1 and TRBJ2-5; D unclear. V lost 6 bases and J lost 2, with 13 bases in between. From germline, CDR1 is DFQATT and CDR2 SNEGSKA (reference sequence). The CDR3 has 13 residues. The CDR3 DNA follows: TGCAGTGCCACACCGACGGTACAAGAGACCCAGTACTTC. It codes for CSATPTVQETQYF.

Points on this clonotype: Likely a read error: the CDR3 ends without its conserved phenylalanine or tryptophan. V gene TRBV12-3 or TRBV12-4 combines with J gene TRBJ2-7; TRBD1 aligns across 9 bases. The CDR3 is 14 amino acids. After removal of 8 bases from V and 5 bases from J, the junction contained 10 bases not matched to a gene. CDR3 DNA sequence: TGTGCCAGCCCCCGGCCGGGACAGGGAAACGAGCAGTACCTC. Its protein product is CASPRPGQGNEQYL.

This clonotype came up many times. The rearrangement uses TRBV5-1 and TRBJ2-7, with a weak D call TRBD1 (8 bases). V was trimmed by 4 bases and J by 6 bases, leaving 20 bases between them. CDR3 size: 15 residues. CDR1 SGHRS and CDR2 YFSETQ come from the germline V gene. The CDR3 here is CASSPQGGARAEQYF. The CDR3 DNA is TGCGCCAGCAGCCCACAGGGGGGGGCGCGGGCCGAGCAGTACTTC.

The CDR3 here is CASSLGSGTGETQYF. CDR3 coding DNA: TGTGCCAGCAGCCTGGGATCCGGGACGGGAGAGACCCAGTACTTC. V usage is TRBV5-5 and J usage is TRBJ2-5; D is tentatively TRBD1 or TRBD2 (5 bases each). Germline V lookup: CDR1 SGHKS, CDR2 YYEKEE (reference sequence). The CDR3 is 15 amino acids. The V end lost 4 bases, the J end lost 4 bases, and 17 bases lay between the germline ends.

This clonotype turned up a few times. The V call is TRBV24-1, the J call TRBJ1-1, with unresolved D. This CDR3 contains 13 residues. From germline, CDR1 is KGHDR and CDR2 SFDVKD. Trimming shortened V by 9 bases and J by 0 bases, and 10 bases separated the two germline ends. DNA for the CDR3: TGTGCCACCCAGGACGGCATGAACACTGAAGCTTTCTTT. Translation: CATQDGMNTEAFF.

This clonotype has at least ten counts. V usage is TRBV20-1 and J usage is TRBJ2-1; 8 bases fit TRBD2. Germline assignment: CDR1 DFQATT and CDR2 SNEGSKA (reference sequence). Trimming cost V 2 bases and J 2 bases; bases outside gene matches: 2. The CDR3 totals 14 residues. The CDR3 protein is CSARRGGAYNEQFF. The CDR3 DNA follows: TGCAGTGCTAGACGGGGGGGGGCCTACAATGAGCAGTTCTTC.

This clonotype was counted many times. This rearrangement joins TRBV19 to TRBJ1-1; 10 bases match TRBD1. Per the germline V gene, CDR1 is LNHDA and CDR2 is SQIVND (reference sequence). The V segment lost 7 bases and the J segment 7 bases; nucleotides outside the gene matches: 12. This CDR3 has 15 amino acids. The CDR3, as DNA: TGTGCCAGTACCCCCAGACAGGGGGCGGTCCTTGAAGCTTTCTTT. Translating gives CASTPRQGAVLEAFF. Using reference TRBV19 and TRBJ1-1 for the parts outside the CDR3, the full variable domain is DGGITQSPKYLFRKEGQNVTLSCEQNLNHDAMYWYRQDPGQGLRLIYYSQIVNDFQKGDIAEGYSVSREKKESFPLTVTSAQKNPTAFYLCASTPRQGAVLEAFFGQGTRLTVV.